Only a few counts were recorded for the clone carrying this T cell receptor (beta chain). What it recognizes is unknown. These data belong to a study of T cell repertoires in cytomegalovirus infection. On the study more broadly: Recently identified HLA-C-restricted CMV epitopes were among the peptides used. TCR beta signatures that were public indicated CMV infection and matching HLA type. Study-wide results and caveats: CMV-specific TCR beta clonotypes restricted by HLA-C dominated the ex vivo response. Frequencies of public TCR beta families were cumulated, and this identified carriers of CMV plus the relevant HLA.

V gave up 2 bases and J gave up 6 bases; unmatched junction bases: 15. Germline V gene lookup returns CDR1 SGHTA and CDR2 FQGTGA. CDR3 length: 18 amino acids. MiXCR, applied by TCRdb to the reads, yields one record per CDR3 protein. The sample records fewer than 1,000,000 distinct CDR3 sequences, around 32% being singletons. V and J are TRBV7-3 and TRBJ2-2; 7 bases fit TRBD2. The receptor was derived from a human donor in good health (CMV status not recorded). Some clones in this sample may be carry-over from other donors' samples. Source: cultured CD8+ T cells from PBMCs, taken from culture after CMV antigen stimulation. In DNA, the CDR3 is TGTGCCAGCAGCTTACCGGCCCTGGGGGGGATGCTACCCGGGGAGCTGTTTTTT. It yields the protein CASSLPALGGMLPGELFF.